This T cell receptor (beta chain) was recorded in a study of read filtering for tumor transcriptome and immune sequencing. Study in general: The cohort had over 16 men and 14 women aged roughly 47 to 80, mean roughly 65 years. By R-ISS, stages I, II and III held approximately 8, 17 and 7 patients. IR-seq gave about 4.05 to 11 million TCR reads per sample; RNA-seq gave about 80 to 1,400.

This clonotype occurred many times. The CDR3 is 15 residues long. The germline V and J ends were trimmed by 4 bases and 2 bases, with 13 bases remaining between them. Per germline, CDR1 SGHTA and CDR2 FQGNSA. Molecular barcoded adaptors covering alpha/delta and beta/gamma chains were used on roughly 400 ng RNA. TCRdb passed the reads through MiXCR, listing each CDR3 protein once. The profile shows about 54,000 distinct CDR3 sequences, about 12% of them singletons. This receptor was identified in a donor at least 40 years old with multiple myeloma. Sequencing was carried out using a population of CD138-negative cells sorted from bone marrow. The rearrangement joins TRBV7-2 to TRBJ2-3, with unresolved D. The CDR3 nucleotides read TGTGCCAGCAGCTCAATACGGGTCAACACAGATACGCAGTATTTT. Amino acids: CASSSIRVNTDTQYF.